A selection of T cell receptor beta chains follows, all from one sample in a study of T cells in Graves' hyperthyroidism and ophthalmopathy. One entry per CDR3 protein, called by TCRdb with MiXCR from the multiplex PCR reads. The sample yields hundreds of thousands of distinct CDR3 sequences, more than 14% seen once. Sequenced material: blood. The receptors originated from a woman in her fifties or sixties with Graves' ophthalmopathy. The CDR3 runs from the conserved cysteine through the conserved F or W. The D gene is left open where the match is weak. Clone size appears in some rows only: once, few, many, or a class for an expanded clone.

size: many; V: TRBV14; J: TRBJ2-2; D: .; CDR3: CASSQGGQRTGELFF; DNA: TGTGCCAGCAGCCAAGGTGGACAGCGCACCGGGGAGCTGTTTTTT
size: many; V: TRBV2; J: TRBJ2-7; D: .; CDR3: CASSVQSYEQYF; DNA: TGTGCCAGCAGTGTCCAGTCCTACGAGCAGTACTTC
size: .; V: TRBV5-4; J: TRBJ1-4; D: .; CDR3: CASSQNGLKKLFF; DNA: TGTGCCAGCAGCCAAAACGGGTTAAAAAAACTGTTTTTT
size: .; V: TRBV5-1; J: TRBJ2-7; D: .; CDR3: CASSFDGTAYEQYF; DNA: TGCGCCAGCAGCTTCGACGGGACGGCCTACGAGCAGTACTTC
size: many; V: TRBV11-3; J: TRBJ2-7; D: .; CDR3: CASSTPFTSSYEQYF; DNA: TGTGCCAGCAGCACACCCTTCACCAGCTCCTACGAGCAGTACTTC
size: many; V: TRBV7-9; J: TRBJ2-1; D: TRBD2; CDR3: CASSPRTTSSSEQFF; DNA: TGTGCCAGCAGCCCTCGGACGACTAGCAGTAGTGAGCAGTTCTTC
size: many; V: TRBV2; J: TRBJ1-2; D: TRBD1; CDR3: CASSVLAGGGYGYTF; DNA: TGTGCCAGCAGTGTGCTGGCAGGGGGCGGGTATGGCTACACCTTC
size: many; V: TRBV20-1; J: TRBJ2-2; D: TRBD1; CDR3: CSATQQGVSTGELFF; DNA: TGCAGTGCTACGCAACAGGGGGTGAGCACCGGGGAGCTGTTTTTT
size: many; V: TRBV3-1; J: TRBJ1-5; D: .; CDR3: CASSQGRSPNQPQHF; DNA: TGTGCCAGCAGCCAAGGCAGGTCGCCTAATCAGCCCCAGCATTTT
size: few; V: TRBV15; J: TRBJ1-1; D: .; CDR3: CATSRDLRDTEAFF; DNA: TGTGCCACCAGCAGAGATCTGAGGGACACTGAAGCTTTCTTT
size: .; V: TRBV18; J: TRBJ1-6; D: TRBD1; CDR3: CASSPGTGPDSPLHF; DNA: TGTGCCAGCTCACCTGGGACAGGGCCGGATTCACCCCTCCACTTT
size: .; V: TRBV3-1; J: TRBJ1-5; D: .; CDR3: CASSLGTENQPQHF; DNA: TGTGCCAGCAGCCTTGGGACCGAGAATCAGCCCCAGCATTTT
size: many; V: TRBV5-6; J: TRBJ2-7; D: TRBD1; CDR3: CASSHRTGGYSYEQYF; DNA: TGTGCCAGCAGCCACAGGACAGGGGGCTACTCCTACGAGCAGTACTTC
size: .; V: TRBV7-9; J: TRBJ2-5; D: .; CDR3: CASSLASAGGETQYF; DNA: TGTGCCAGCAGCTTAGCGTCGGCAGGGGGGGAGACCCAGTACTTC
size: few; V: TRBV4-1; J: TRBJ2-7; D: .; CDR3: CASSQGQAPYEQYF; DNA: TGCGCCAGCAGCCAAGGACAGGCTCCCTACGAGCAGTACTTC
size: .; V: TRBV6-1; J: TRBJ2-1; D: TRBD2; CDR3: CASSVSSGRAGNEQFF; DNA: TGTGCCAGCAGTGTCAGTAGCGGGAGGGCCGGAAATGAGCAGTTCTTC
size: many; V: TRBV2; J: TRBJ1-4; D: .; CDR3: CASSEGLSTTNEKLFF; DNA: TGTGCCAGCAGTGAAGGGCTCAGCACAACTAATGAAAAACTGTTTTTT
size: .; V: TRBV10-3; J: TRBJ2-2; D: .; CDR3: CAISDTNSFAGELFF; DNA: TGTGCCATCAGCGATACTAATAGTTTTGCCGGGGAGCTGTTTTTT
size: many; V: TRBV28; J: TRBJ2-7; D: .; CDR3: CASNPGTASYEQYF; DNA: TGTGCCAGCAACCCCGGGACTGCCTCCTACGAGCAGTACTTC
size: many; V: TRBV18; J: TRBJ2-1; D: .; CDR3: CASSLTHGGKDYNEQFF; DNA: TGTGCCAGCTCACTAACTCATGGCGGGAAGGACTACAATGAGCAGTTCTTC
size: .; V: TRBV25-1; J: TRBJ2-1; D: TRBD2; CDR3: CASSDYVGLGYNEQFF; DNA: TGTGCCAGCAGTGATTACGTAGGACTAGGCTACAATGAGCAGTTCTTC
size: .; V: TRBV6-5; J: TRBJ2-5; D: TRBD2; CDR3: CASSYPSFGPYRGEQYF; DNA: TGTGCCAGCAGTTACCCCTCTTTTGGGCCGTACCGGGGGGAGCAGTACTTC
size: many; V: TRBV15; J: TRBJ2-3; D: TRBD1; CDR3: CATSFGRTGGTDTQYF; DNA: TGTGCCACCAGCTTCGGCCGGACAGGGGGCACAGATACGCAGTATTTT
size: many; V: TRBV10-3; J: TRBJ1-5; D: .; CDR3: CAISDGNQPQHF; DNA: TGTGCCATCAGTGACGGGAATCAGCCCCAGCATTTT
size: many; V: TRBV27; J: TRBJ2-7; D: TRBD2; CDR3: CASSKEGTSGNYEQYF; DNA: TGTGCCAGCAGTAAGGAAGGGACTAGCGGGAATTACGAGCAGTACTTC
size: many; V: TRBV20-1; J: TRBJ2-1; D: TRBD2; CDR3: CSASKAGGPDWEQFF; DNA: TGCAGTGCTAGTAAAGCGGGAGGGCCCGATTGGGAGCAGTTCTTC
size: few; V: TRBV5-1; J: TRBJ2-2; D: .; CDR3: CASSKDGVPGELFF; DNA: TGCGCCAGCAGCAAGGACGGGGTGCCCGGGGAGCTGTTTTTT
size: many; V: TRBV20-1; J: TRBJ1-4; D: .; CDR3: CSARDDRGFGEKLFF; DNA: TGCAGTGCTAGAGATGACCGGGGGTTTGGGGAAAAACTGTTTTTT
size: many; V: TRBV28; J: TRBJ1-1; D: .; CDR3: CAGGTQANTEAFF; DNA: TGTGCGGGGGGCACACAGGCTAACACTGAAGCTTTCTTT
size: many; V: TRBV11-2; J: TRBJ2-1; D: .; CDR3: CASSLARSSASYNEQFF; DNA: TGTGCCAGCAGCTTAGCGAGGAGTAGCGCCTCCTACAATGAGCAGTTCTTC
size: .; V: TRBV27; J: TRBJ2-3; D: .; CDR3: CASSPDSVTQYF; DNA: TGTGCCAGCAGCCCCGACTCAGTTACGCAGTATTTT
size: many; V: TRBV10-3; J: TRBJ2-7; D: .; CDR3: CAISVGEGEQYF; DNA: TGTGCCATCAGTGTGGGAGAGGGCGAGCAGTACTTC
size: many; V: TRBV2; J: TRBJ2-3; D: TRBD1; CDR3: CAIPLRQGRPDTQYF; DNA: TGTGCCATCCCTTTAAGACAGGGGAGGCCAGATACGCAGTATTTT
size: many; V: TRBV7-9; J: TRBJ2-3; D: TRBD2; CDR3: CASSVLAGGGQDTQYF; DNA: TGTGCCAGCAGCGTACTAGCGGGAGGTGGTCAAGATACGCAGTATTTT
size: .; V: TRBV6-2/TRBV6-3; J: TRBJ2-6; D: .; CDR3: CASSYLVPRRIRTGANVLTF; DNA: TGTGCCAGCAGTTATTTGGTCCCTCGGCGGATTCGTACCGGGGCCAACGTCCTGACTTTC
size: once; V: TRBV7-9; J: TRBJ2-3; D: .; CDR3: CASSQGRTADTQYF; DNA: TGTGCCAGCAGCCAGGGCCGGACCGCAGATACGCAGTATTTT
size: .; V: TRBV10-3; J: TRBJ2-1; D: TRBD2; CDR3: CAISGGLAGGYNEQFF; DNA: TGTGCCATCAGTGGGGGACTAGCGGGAGGGTACAATGAGCAGTTCTTC
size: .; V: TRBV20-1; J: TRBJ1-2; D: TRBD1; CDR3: CSATGQGGYGYTF; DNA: TGCAGTGCTACCGGACAGGGAGGTTATGGCTACACCTTC
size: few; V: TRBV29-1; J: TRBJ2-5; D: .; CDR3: CSVGDLRETQYF; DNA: TGCAGCGTTGGTGATCTCCGGGAGACCCAGTACTTC
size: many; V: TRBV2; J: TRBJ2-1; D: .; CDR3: CASRASRGTIHNEQFF; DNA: TGTGCCAGCAGGGCCTCCAGAGGTACTATCCACAATGAGCAGTTCTTC
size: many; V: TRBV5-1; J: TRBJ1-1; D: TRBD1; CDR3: CASSQGQINTEAFF; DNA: TGCGCCAGCAGCCAGGGACAGATAAACACTGAAGCTTTCTTT
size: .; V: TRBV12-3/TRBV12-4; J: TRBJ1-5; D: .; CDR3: CASSVSPGRNQPQHF; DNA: TGTGCCAGCAGCGTTTCTCCGGGGAGGAATCAGCCCCAGCATTTT
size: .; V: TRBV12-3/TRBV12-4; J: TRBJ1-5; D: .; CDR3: CASSHDGSNQPQHF; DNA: TGTGCCAGCAGCCATGACGGTAGCAATCAGCCCCAGCATTTT
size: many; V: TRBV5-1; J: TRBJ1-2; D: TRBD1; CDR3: CASSWGTGGYGYTF; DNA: TGCGCCAGCAGCTGGGGGACAGGGGGCTATGGCTACACCTTC
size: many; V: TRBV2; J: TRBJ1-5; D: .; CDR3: CASTGMGNQPQHF; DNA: TGTGCCAGCACAGGGATGGGCAATCAGCCCCAGCATTTT
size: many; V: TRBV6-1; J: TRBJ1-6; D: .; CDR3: CASSPQMSSPLHF; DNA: TGTGCCAGCAGTCCACAGATGTCTTCACCCCTCCACTTT
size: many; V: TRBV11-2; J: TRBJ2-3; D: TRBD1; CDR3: CASSPGTGWGTDTQYF; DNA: TGTGCCAGCAGCCCTGGGACAGGGTGGGGGACAGATACGCAGTATTTT
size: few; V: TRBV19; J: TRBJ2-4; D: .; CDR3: CASEDRSKNIQYF; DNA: TGTGCCAGCGAGGACAGATCCAAAAACATTCAGTACTTC
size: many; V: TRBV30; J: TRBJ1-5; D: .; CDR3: CAWSVGGNSNQPQHF; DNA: TGTGCCTGGAGTGTCGGGGGCAATAGCAATCAGCCCCAGCATTTT
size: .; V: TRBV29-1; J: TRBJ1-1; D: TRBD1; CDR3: CSVGQGSPQLAFF; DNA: TGCAGCGTTGGACAGGGTTCCCCCCAATTGGCTTTCTTT
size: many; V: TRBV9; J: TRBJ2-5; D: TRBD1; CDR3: CASSARTGRETQYF; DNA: TGTGCCAGCAGCGCAAGGACAGGGAGAGAGACCCAGTACTTC
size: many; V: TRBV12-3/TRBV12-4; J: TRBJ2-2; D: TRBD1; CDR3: CASSPETGATGELFF; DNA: TGTGCCAGCAGTCCAGAGACAGGGGCCACCGGGGAGCTGTTTTTT
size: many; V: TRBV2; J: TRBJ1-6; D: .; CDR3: CASRGSFSSYNSPLHF; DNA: TGTGCCAGCAGGGGGTCGTTTAGCTCCTATAATTCACCCCTCCACTTT